Detailed here is one T cell receptor beta chain. V was shortened by 0 bases and J by 0 bases, with 6 bases between the two germline ends. This CDR3 has 14 amino acids. Germline V gene sequence: CDR1 SGHRS, CDR2 YFSETQ. The data were obtained in a study of blood T cell repertoires in COVID-19. Profiled with immunoSEQ multiplex PCR; TCRdb holds only in-frame clones, not every one. The sample carries 43,000 or so clones, roughly 86% recorded once. The TCR originated in a man in his sixties with active or convalescent COVID-19. Sample: peripheral blood. The V gene is TRBV5-1, the J gene TRBJ1-1; D possibly corresponds to TRBD1 (5 bases). The CDR3: CASSLGQMNTEAFF. The DNA of the CDR3 is TGCGCCAGCAGCTTGGGACAGATGAACACTGAAGCTTTCTTT.